These 22 T cell receptor beta chains originate from one sample sequenced in a study of blood T cells in healthy people across ages. The authors ran a second PCR of about 7 to 12 cycles using a sample-barcoded 5' primer and a J-beta primer mix. MiXCR, applied by TCRdb to the 5' RACE reads, yields one record per CDR3 protein. The sample carries about 1.4 million distinct CDR3 sequences, around 55% recorded once. Sequenced material: blood. Receptors originate from a man between 18 and 35 years old in good health.

This clonotype has a handful of counts. The chain uses TRBV5-1 and TRBJ2-7; a possible D gene is TRBD2 (6 bases). The CDR3 is 16 amino acids. CDR1 is SGHRS and CDR2 is YFSETQ in the germline V gene. The V gene lost 0 bases and the J gene lost 0 bases, with 13 bases spanning the gap. CDR3 in amino acids: CASSLAGTPVSYEQYF. For the CDR3, the DNA is TGCGCCAGCAGCTTGGCTGGGACTCCGGTCTCCTACGAGCAGTACTTC.

This clonotype was seen only a few times. The chain carries TRBV4-1 and TRBJ2-3; possible D gene TRBD2, 6 bases. Trimming removed 3 bases at V and 3 bases at J, with 13 bases between. CDR3 size: 15 residues. Germline V gene sequence: CDR1 MGHRA, CDR2 YSYEKL. CDR3 protein: CASSQRLGRTDTQYF. In DNA form, the CDR3 reads TGCGCCAGCAGCCAGAGACTAGGGAGAACAGATACGCAGTATTTT.

The V gene is TRBV7-2, the J gene TRBJ2-6; TRBD1 aligns across 7 bases. Losses at the gene ends were 5 bases for V and 0 bases for J; bases not matched to a gene: 4. The germline gives CDR1 SGHTA, CDR2 FQGNSA. There are 16 residues in the CDR3. DNA of the CDR3: TGTGCCAGCAGCCGGAGACAGGGCTCTGGGGCCAACGTCCTGACTTTC. It yields the protein CASSRRQGSGANVLTF.

The genes are TRBV12-3 or TRBV12-4 and TRBJ1-2; 7 bases are shared with TRBD1. This CDR3 region has 15 residues. Trimming removed 3 bases from V and 9 bases from J; junction bases left unmatched: 13. The CDR3 protein is CASSFRTGGSQSYTF. Here the CDR3 DNA reads TGTGCCAGCAGTTTTCGGACAGGAGGGTCGCAAAGCTACACCTTC.

In this sample, this clonotype turned up a few times. The V call is TRBV12-3 or TRBV12-4, the J call TRBJ2-2, with 7 bases fitting TRBD2. The CDR3 loop spans 15 amino acids. Losses at the gene ends were 5 bases for V and 2 bases for J; bases not matched to a gene: 5. The CDR3 loop reads CASSPGTKNTGELFF. The CDR3 DNA sequence: TGTGCCAGCAGTCCAGGGACTAAAAACACCGGGGAGCTGTTTTTT.

In DNA, the CDR3 is TGCGCCAGCTGGGAGGGCCTAGGAGATACGCAGTATTTT. Translation gives CASWEGLGDTQYF. V and J are TRBV5-1 and TRBJ2-3; 7 bases match TRBD2. The germline gives CDR1 SGHRS, CDR2 YFSETQ. The ends lost 7 bases at V and 5 bases at J; junction bases unmatched: 7. CDR3 length: 13 residues.

Written as DNA, the CDR3 is TGCAGTGCTAGAGATCGGGCGGCGGGGAAGACCCAGTACTTC. Protein product: CSARDRAAGKTQYF. The gene calls are TRBV20-1 and TRBJ2-5, with D possibly matching TRBD2 (6 bases). Per the germline V gene, CDR1 is DFQATT and CDR2 is SNEGSKA (reference sequence). Trimming removed 0 bases at V and 6 bases at J, with 14 bases between. The CDR3 loop spans 14 amino acids.

The V call is TRBV6-5, the J call TRBJ2-7; no clear D gene. V lost 5 bases and J 3 bases, leaving 20 bases between the germline ends. The CDR3 totals 16 residues. Germline-derived CDR1 and CDR2 are MNHEY and SVGAGI. CDR3 sequence (DNA): TGTGCCAGCAGTCCCCGAAGACAAATTCCATTCTACGAGCAGTACTTC. Translation gives CASSPRRQIPFYEQYF.

This clonotype was observed a single time. The chain uses TRBV11-1 and TRBJ1-6, with 7 bases matching TRBD1. Germline values: CDR1 SGHAT, CDR2 FQDESV (reference sequence). With V trimmed by 2 bases and J by 10 bases, 5 bases remained unmatched. This CDR3 spans 14 amino acids. This CDR3 is CASSLNQGDSPLHF. CDR3 nucleotide sequence: TGTGCCAGCAGCTTAAACCAGGGGGACTCACCCCTCCACTTT.

The chain uses TRBV25-1 and TRBJ1-6; D is perhaps TRBD1 (5 bases). The germline CDR1 and CDR2 sequences are MGHDK and SYGVNS. This CDR3 has 13 amino acids. Trimming removed 5 bases from V and 10 bases from J, with 12 bases in between. As DNA, the CDR3 is TGTGCCAGCAGTCGCAGGGATAGCTCACCCCTCCACTTT. Protein sequence: CASSRRDSSPLHF.

This chain links TRBV27 with TRBJ2-1; D possibly uses TRBD1 or TRBD2 (5 bases each). CDR3 size: 13 residues. V shed 4 bases and J shed 6 bases, with 10 bases lying between them. From germline, CDR1 is MNHEY and CDR2 SMNVEV (reference sequence). The CDR3 sequence is CASSSGRRNEQFF. The CDR3 region has the DNA TGTGCCAGCAGTTCGGGACGGCGCAATGAGCAGTTCTTC.

The chain links TRBV10-3 to TRBJ2-7, with 9 bases aligning to TRBD1. The length of the CDR3 is 13 residues. Germline V gives CDR1 ENHRY, CDR2 SYGVKD. Trimming at V came to 6 bases and at J to 5 bases, leaving 5 bases not matched to a gene. The CDR3 DNA reads as TGTGCCATCAGCCCACAGGGGGCGGACGAGCAGTACTTC. Its translation is CAISPQGADEQYF.

The chain has TRBV5-1 and TRBJ1-4, with a weak D call TRBD1 (5 bases). V was trimmed by 5 bases and J by 8 bases, leaving 13 bases between them. Germline lookup yields CDR1 SGHRS and CDR2 YFSETQ. This CDR3 region has 13 residues. Here the CDR3 reads CASRLLRDEKLFF. Here the CDR3 DNA reads TGCGCCAGCAGGCTACTTAGGGACGAAAAACTGTTTTTT.

In this sample, this clonotype turned up a few times. The rearrangement links TRBV12-5 to TRBJ2-3, with a tentative D call TRBD2 (5 bases). CDR3 size: 16 residues. CDR1 is LGHNT, CDR2 FRNRAP, per germline. V was trimmed by 3 bases and J by 0 bases, leaving 13 bases between them. The CDR3 loop is CASGFAASKSTDTQYF. CDR3 nucleotide sequence: TGTGCTAGTGGTTTTGCGGCTAGCAAAAGCACAGATACGCAGTATTTT.

The chain employs TRBV7-9 and TRBJ1-2; tentatively, D is TRBD1 (5 bases). This CDR3 spans 13 amino acids. V was trimmed by 4 bases and J by 8 bases, leaving 14 bases between them. Germline values: CDR1 SEHNR, CDR2 FQNEAQ (reference sequence). The CDR3 protein is CASSSLTNRGYTF. The CDR3 coding sequence is TGTGCCAGCAGCTCCTTGACAAACAGGGGCTACACCTTC.

This clonotype occurred a few times. The chain is built from TRBV2 and TRBJ2-1, with a weak D call TRBD1 (6 bases). Trimming stripped 1 base from V and 7 bases from J, with 14 bases between. Germline V gene sequence: CDR1 SNHLY, CDR2 FYNNEI. This CDR3 has 15 residues. CDR3 sequence reads: CASSEVRGQGNEQFF. CDR3 coding DNA: TGTGCCAGCAGTGAAGTGCGAGGGCAGGGGAATGAGCAGTTCTTC.

This clonotype appeared a few times. The J gene is TRBJ2-1, the V gene TRBV29-1, with D perhaps matching TRBD2 (7 bases). The CDR3 consists of 13 residues. Germline V CDR1 and CDR2: SQVTM, ANQGSEA. V lost 2 bases to trimming and J lost 6 bases, with 11 bases between them. The CDR3: CSVERGAGNEQFF. CDR3 DNA sequence: TGCAGCGTTGAACGGGGGGCAGGCAATGAGCAGTTCTTC.

This sequence joins TRBV25-1 and TRBJ2-7; possibly TRBD2 for D (6 bases). V was cut by 5 bases and J by 0 bases, with 23 bases left in between. Germline V lookup: CDR1 MGHDK, CDR2 SYGVNS. This CDR3 is built from 18 residues. CDR3 amino acids: CASSPSPLGLASSYEQYF. CDR3 nucleotide sequence: TGTGCCAGCAGTCCTAGCCCCCTCGGGCTAGCGTCCTCCTACGAGCAGTACTTC.

This chain links TRBV28 with TRBJ2-1; D could derive from TRBD1 or TRBD2 (5 bases each). The CDR3 spans 15 residues. The germline CDR1 and CDR2 sequences are MDHEN and SYDVKM. Trimming removed 1 base from V and 5 bases from J, with 12 bases in between. The CDR3 loop is CASSLLEGLDNEQFF. DNA for the CDR3: TGTGCCAGCAGTTTATTAGAGGGGCTGGACAATGAGCAGTTCTTC.

This chain connects TRBV12-3 or TRBV12-4 to TRBJ2-3; D possibly corresponds to TRBD2 (5 bases). The CDR3 is made up of 12 amino acids. V lost 7 bases and J lost 14, with 19 bases in between. CDR3 region: CASNQRADFGYF. The DNA of the CDR3 is TGTGCCAGCAACCAGAGGGCAGATTTCGGGTATTTT.

This clonotype was counted only a few times. This sequence joins TRBV4-1 and TRBJ2-1, with 10 bases aligning to TRBD2. This CDR3 has 15 amino acids. After removal of 4 bases from V and 5 bases from J, the junction contained 5 bases not matched to a gene. Germline loops: CDR1 MGHRA, CDR2 YSYEKL. The CDR3 is CASSLGTSVNNEQFF. CDR3 DNA sequence: TGCGCCAGCAGCCTAGGGACTAGCGTTAACAATGAGCAGTTCTTC.

This clonotype was seen only once. The V call is TRBV6-6, the J call TRBJ1-4; D is unresolved. The CDR3 is 12 amino acids. Germline V gene lookup returns CDR1 MNHNY and CDR2 SVGAGI (reference sequence). V dropped 2 bases and J dropped 10 bases, with 8 bases sitting between them. CDR3 in amino acids: CASSYDGRKLFF. CDR3 sequence (DNA): TGTGCCAGCAGTTACGACGGAAGAAAACTGTTTTTT.